This passage covers 21 T cell receptor beta chains from one sample sequenced in a study of T-cell reconstitution after alpha-beta-depleted transplantation in children. Unique molecular identifiers were incorporated when the TCRbeta library was constructed. MiXCR, run by TCRdb on the PCR reads, gives a single entry per CDR3 protein. The table has around 480,000 distinct CDR3 sequences, around a third seen once; the top ten hold less than 2.5%. Sequences were derived from PBMCs from the stem cell graft donor, sampled from the stem cell graft. The receptors derive from a human donor who donated a stem cell graft to a child with aplastic anemia.

This clonotype was detected a few times. The CDR3 DNA reads TGTGCCAGCAGTTTGCCGGGACTAGCGGCCAGCACAGATACGCAGTATTTT. Protein: CASSLPGLAASTDTQYF. The chain combines TRBV5-6 with TRBJ2-3, with TRBD2 matching over 11 bases. The germline gives CDR1 SGHDT, CDR2 YYEEEE. V shed 5 bases, J shed 0 bases, and the junction held 8 bases outside the gene matches. The CDR3 spans 17 residues.

The J gene is TRBJ2-6, the V gene TRBV20-1, with D possibly being TRBD1 or TRBD2 (5 bases each). This CDR3 spans 14 amino acids. Germline V gives CDR1 DFQATT, CDR2 SNEGSKA (reference sequence). The V and J ends lost 5 bases and 2 bases respectively, with 10 bases between them. The CDR3 DNA follows: TGCAGTGCTGAGAGGGGCGCTGGGGCCAACGTCCTGACTTTC. Protein: CSAERGAGANVLTF.

This clonotype was seen repeatedly, ten times or more. The chain carries TRBV5-1 and TRBJ1-1; D possibly corresponds to TRBD1 (5 bases). There are 14 residues in the CDR3. Germline CDR1 is SGHRS and CDR2 is YFSETQ. The V end lost 0 bases, the J end lost 4 bases, and 10 bases lay between the germline ends. The CDR3 region is CASSLAGDGTEAFF. CDR3 bases: TGCGCCAGCAGCTTGGCGGGGGATGGCACTGAAGCTTTCTTT.

This clonotype was seen only a few times. The V and J genes are TRBV7-6 and TRBJ2-2, with TRBD2 identical over 7 bases. Germline V gene sequence: CDR1 SGHVS, CDR2 FNYEAQ. V shed 1 base and J 4 bases; nucleotides not matched to a gene: 6. CDR3 length: 16 residues. The CDR3 DNA reads TGTGCCAGCAGCTTAGTAGGCGGGAGAGGCACCGGGGAGCTGTTTTTT. Translating it yields CASSLVGGRGTGELFF. Using reference TRBV7-6 and TRBJ2-2 for the parts outside the CDR3, the full variable domain is GAGVSQSPRYKVTKRGQDVALRCDPISGHVSLYWYRQALGQGPEFLTYFNYEAQQDKSGLPNDRFSAERPEGSISTLTIQRTEQRDSAMYRCASSLVGGRGTGELFFGEGSRLTVL.

The rearrangement links TRBV4-2 to TRBJ2-1, with D maybe TRBD2 (7 bases). The CDR3 extends over 16 amino acids. V lost 7 bases to trimming and J lost 1 base, with 17 bases between them. Germline V gene lookup returns CDR1 LGHNA and CDR2 YNFKEQ. The CDR3 DNA reads as TGTGCCAGCAAGTTCATAGGGAGGGGGTCCTACAATGAGCAGTTCTTC. It yields the protein CASKFIGRGSYNEQFF.

This clonotype has just a few counts. V gene TRBV10-3 combines with J gene TRBJ1-1, with a weak D call TRBD1 (5 bases). The CDR3 consists of 14 residues. Trimming shortened V by 3 bases and J by 1 base, and 9 bases separated the two germline ends. Germline V gene lookup returns CDR1 ENHRY and CDR2 SYGVKD. CDR3 bases: TGTGCCATCAGTGACTCGGGACCGAACACTGAAGCTTTCTTT. This sequence encodes CAISDSGPNTEAFF.

The chain couples TRBV25-1 to TRBJ1-2; D is perhaps TRBD1 (5 bases). V lost 1 base to trimming and J lost 6 bases, with 21 bases between them. The CDR3 totals 17 residues. Germline CDR1 reads MGHDK; CDR2 reads SYGVNS. The chain's CDR3 is CASSEFGSAGIMDGYTF. CDR3 sequence (DNA): TGTGCCAGCAGTGAATTTGGGTCGGCAGGGATAATGGATGGCTACACCTTC.

CDR3 loop: CASPTNRGDEQFF. The CDR3 nucleotides read TGTGCCAGCCCGACTAATCGGGGAGATGAGCAGTTCTTC. The V call is TRBV2, the J call TRBJ2-1, with D perhaps matching TRBD2 (5 bases). Per germline, CDR1 SNHLY and CDR2 FYNNEI. CDR3 length: 13 amino acids. V gave up 8 bases and J gave up 8 bases, with 16 bases separating them.

V is TRBV20-1 and J is TRBJ2-1; no definite D call. Germline-derived CDR1 and CDR2 are DFQATT and SNEGSKA (reference sequence). The CDR3 is made up of 12 amino acids. CDR3 protein: CTARGFYNEQFF. The CDR3 DNA sequence: TGCACGGCTAGAGGTTTTTATAATGAGCAGTTCTTC.

This clonotype was observed a handful of times. The chain links TRBV5-1 to TRBJ1-5, with D unresolved. V was shortened by 0 bases and J by 3 bases, with 7 bases between the two germline ends. CDR1 and CDR2 from the germline V gene are SGHRS and YFSETQ. This CDR3 contains 14 residues. As DNA, the CDR3 is TGCGCCAGCAGCTTGGCAGGTCACAATCAGCCCCAGCATTTT. It yields the protein CASSLAGHNQPQHF.

This clonotype has more than one count but fewer than ten. This chain connects TRBV29-1 to TRBJ2-2; D call uncertain. The CDR3 runs 11 residues. Germline assignment: CDR1 SQVTM and CDR2 ANQGSEA. V lost 3 bases and J lost 6, with 5 bases in between. This CDR3 is CSVEGSGELFF. The CDR3 DNA is TGCAGCGTTGAGGGTTCCGGGGAGCTGTTTTTT.

The chain employs TRBV20-1 and TRBJ2-3; 10 bases align to TRBD2. The V segment lost 3 bases and the J segment 6 bases; nucleotides outside the gene matches: 9. Germline CDR1 is DFQATT and CDR2 is SNEGSKA (reference sequence). The CDR3 has 15 residues. The CDR3 DNA sequence: TGCAGTGCTAGGGGTCCTAGCGGGGGCCGGGATACGCAGTATTTT. This gives the protein CSARGPSGGRDTQYF.

This rearrangement joins TRBV30 to TRBJ2-4; 8 bases map to TRBD1. The J segment lost 9 bases and the V segment lost 0 bases, leaving 4 bases of the junction unmatched. The CDR3 covers 13 residues. Germline V gene lookup returns CDR1 GTSNPN and CDR2 SVGIG (reference sequence). CDR3 in DNA: TGTGCCTGGAGTGTACAGGGGGGAGGCATTCAGTACTTC. Amino acids: CAWSVQGGGIQYF.

CDR3 nucleotide sequence: TGCAGTGCTAGGAAAGCGGACGCCACAGATACGCAGTATTTT. The encoded protein is CSARKADATDTQYF. V usage is TRBV20-1 and J usage is TRBJ2-3, with a possible D match to TRBD2 (5 bases). The germline V gene encodes CDR1 DFQATT and CDR2 SNEGSKA (reference sequence). Trimming shortened V by 3 bases and J by 2 bases, and 12 bases separated the two germline ends. CDR3 length: 14 residues.

The chain recombines TRBV9 with TRBJ2-3, with 10 nucleotides matching TRBD1. Germline CDR1 SGDLS, CDR2 YYNGEE. V was pared by 4 bases and J by 6 bases, with 11 bases of the junction left unmatched. CDR3 length: 16 residues. Here the CDR3 reads CASSPLGTGEEDTQYF. CDR3 coding DNA: TGTGCCAGCAGCCCTTTAGGGACAGGGGAGGAGGATACGCAGTATTTT. Looking up the rest from reference TRBV9 and TRBJ2-3 gives the full variable domain: DSGVTQTPKHLITATGQRVTLRCSPRSGDLSVYWYQQSLDQGLQFLIQYYNGEERAKGNILERFSAQQFPDLHSELNLSSLELGDSALYFCASSPLGTGEEDTQYFGPGTRLTVL.

This chain links TRBV2 with TRBJ1-1, with 9 bases fitting TRBD1. V dropped 6 bases and J dropped 2; count of bases not matched to a gene: 13. Germline V CDR1 and CDR2: SNHLY, FYNNEI. The CDR3 runs 17 residues. This CDR3 reads CASRPRTGVGLNTEAFF. The CDR3 nucleotides are TGTGCCAGCAGACCTAGGACAGGGGTCGGGCTCAACACTGAAGCTTTCTTT.

CDR3 amino acids: CASRGTGGSTDTQYF. CDR3 DNA sequence: TGTGCCAGCAGGGGGACAGGGGGTTCCACAGATACGCAGTATTTT. The J gene is TRBJ2-3, the V gene TRBV12-3 or TRBV12-4; 11 nucleotides align to TRBD1. The CDR3 loop spans 15 amino acids. V gave up 6 bases and J gave up 2 bases; unmatched junction bases: 4.

On this clonotype: Just one base apart from a much larger clone, this may be a read error. The V call is TRBV11-1, the J call TRBJ1-2; 7 bases match TRBD1. Germline V gene sequence: CDR1 SGHAT, CDR2 FQDESV (reference sequence). This CDR3 comprises 13 residues. CDR3 region: CASSLGQNSGYTF. The CDR3 DNA follows: TGTGCCAGCAGCTTGGGACAGAACTCTGGCTACACCTTC.

The chain combines TRBV20-1 with TRBJ1-1, with D perhaps matching TRBD1 (5 bases). The V gene's germline CDR1 is DFQATT and CDR2 SNEGSKA (reference sequence). Trimming left V 0 bases short and J 3 bases short, with 11 bases between. The CDR3 loop spans 14 amino acids. CDR3 DNA sequence: TGCAGTGCTAGAGATGAAGGGACCTACACTGAAGCTTTCTTT. This translates into CSARDEGTYTEAFF.

V usage is TRBV6-2 or TRBV6-3 and J usage is TRBJ2-1; TRBD2 agrees at 9 bases. Per the germline V gene, CDR1 is MNHEY and CDR2 is SVGEGT. The V and J ends lost 4 bases and 6 bases, in that order; junction bases with no gene match: 13. The length of the CDR3 is 17 residues. CDR3 protein: CASSSASGILGSNEQFF. Here the CDR3 DNA reads TGTGCCAGCAGTTCGGCTAGCGGGATTTTAGGATCCAATGAGCAGTTCTTC.

This clonotype was recorded a few times. The J gene is TRBJ2-1, the V gene TRBV5-1, with 9 bases matching TRBD2. Trimming removed 3 bases from V and 6 bases from J; junction bases left unmatched: 10. Germline V CDR1 and CDR2: SGHRS, YFSETQ. The CDR3 covers 16 residues. Here the CDR3 DNA reads TGCGCCAGCAGCTCCCAATCACTTAGCGGGAGCAATGAGCAGTTCTTC. It translates to CASSSQSLSGSNEQFF.